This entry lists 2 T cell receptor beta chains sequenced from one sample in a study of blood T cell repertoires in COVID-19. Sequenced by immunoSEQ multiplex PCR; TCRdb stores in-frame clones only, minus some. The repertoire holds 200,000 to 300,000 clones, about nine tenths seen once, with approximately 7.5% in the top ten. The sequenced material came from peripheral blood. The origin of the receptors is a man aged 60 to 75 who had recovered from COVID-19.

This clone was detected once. The chain's CDR3 is CASMLTGGLYNEQFF. CDR3 in DNA: TGTGCCAGCATGCTAACGGGCGGACTCTACAATGAGCAGTTCTTC. The V gene is TRBV5-5, the J gene TRBJ2-1; TRBD2 might be the D (5 bases). Per germline, CDR1 SGHKS and CDR2 YYEKEE (reference sequence). There are 15 residues in the CDR3. Deletions cut 6 bases from V and 3 bases from J, with 16 bases between.

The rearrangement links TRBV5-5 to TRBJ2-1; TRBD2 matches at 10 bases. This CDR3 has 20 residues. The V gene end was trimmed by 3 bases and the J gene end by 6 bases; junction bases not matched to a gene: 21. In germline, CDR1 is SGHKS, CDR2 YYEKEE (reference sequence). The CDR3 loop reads CASSSLASGGELPGGNEQFF. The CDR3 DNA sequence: TGTGCCAGCAGCTCCCTAGCTAGCGGGGGAGAACTCCCCGGTGGCAATGAGCAGTTCTTC.